What follows are 27 T cell receptor beta chains derived from one specimen sequenced in a study of shared clonotypes between healthy human individuals. Naive CD8 isolation took CD45RO-negative cells positively selected for CCR7 and excluded terminally differentiated effector memory CD45RA+ cells. TCRdb's table, derived via immunoSEQ multiplex PCR, lists solely in-frame clones and lacks some. This sample has some 2 million clones, with around 96% found just once. Sequencing was carried out using naive CD8+ T cells sorted from blood. These receptors were taken from a man aged 18 to 29 in good health.

This chain joins TRBV7-9 and TRBJ2-7; D possibly corresponds to TRBD1 (6 bases). Germline lookup yields CDR1 SEHNR and CDR2 FQNEAQ (reference sequence). The CDR3 is 13 residues long. V was pared by 4 bases and J by 2 bases, with 9 bases between. CDR3 DNA: TGTGCCAGCAGCTACCCAGGGGCCTACGAGCAGTACTTC. Its translation: CASSYPGAYEQYF.

CDR3 in amino acids: CASSQQTSGGFTDTQYF. CDR3 nucleotide sequence: TGTGCCAGCAGCCAACAAACTAGCGGGGGGTTCACAGATACGCAGTATTTT. The gene calls are TRBV7-9 and TRBJ2-3; TRBD2 aligns across 12 bases. V lost 5 bases and J lost 2; bases outside the gene matches: 8. There are 17 residues in the CDR3. Germline-derived CDR1 and CDR2 are SEHNR and FQNEAQ (reference sequence). The variable domain in full, completed from reference TRBV7-9 and TRBJ2-3, reads DTGVSQNPRHKITKRGQNVTFRCDPISEHNRLYWYRQTLGQGPEFLTYFQNEAQLEKSRLLSDRFSAERPKGSFSTLEIQRTEQGDSAMYLCASSQQTSGGFTDTQYFGPGTRLTVL.

As regards this clone: Other DNA variants within this sample encode the same CDR3. The chain has TRBV7-9 and TRBJ2-7, with D perhaps TRBD1 or TRBD2 (5 bases each). Trimming cost V 5 bases and J 2 bases, with 13 bases left between them. Germline assignment: CDR1 SEHNR and CDR2 FQNEAQ (reference sequence). CDR3 length: 14 amino acids. CDR3 DNA sequence: TGTGCCAGCAGCACCGGGACCGAAGCCTACGAGCAGTACTTC. It specifies CASSTGTEAYEQYF.

The chain carries TRBV5-6 and TRBJ2-7; unclear D gene. Germline V gene lookup returns CDR1 SGHDT and CDR2 YYEEEE. This CDR3 spans 14 amino acids. Trimming removed 0 bases from V and 0 bases from J, with 7 bases in between. For the CDR3, the DNA is TGTGCCAGCAGCTTGGGGGTATACTCCTACGAGCAGTACTTC. Its protein product is CASSLGVYSYEQYF.

The chain combines TRBV6-4 with TRBJ2-2; D is tentatively TRBD1 or TRBD2 (5 bases each). Per germline, CDR1 MRHNA and CDR2 SNTAGT. CDR3 length: 17 amino acids. Between the trimmed V and J ends, which lost 0 bases and 7 bases, there was a span of 18 bases. The CDR3 is CASSDSPIAGADGELFF. The CDR3 nucleotides are TGTGCCAGCAGTGACTCTCCTATAGCCGGGGCCGACGGGGAGCTGTTTTTT.

This chain uses TRBV7-2 with TRBJ1-6; weak D call: TRBD1 (5 bases). The CDR3 is 17 residues long. Trimming pared 4 bases from V and 0 bases from J, leaving 13 bases between. CDR1 and CDR2 (germline): SGHTA, FQGNSA. DNA for the CDR3: TGTGCCAGCAGCTCGGGACCCACGAGCTCCTATAATTCACCCCTCCACTTT. Residues: CASSSGPTSSYNSPLHF.

The V call is TRBV30, the J call TRBJ1-6; D ambiguous. V shed 0 bases and J shed 10 bases, with 7 bases lying between them. The length of the CDR3 is 12 residues. Germline V gene lookup returns CDR1 GTSNPN and CDR2 SVGIG (reference sequence). The chain's CDR3 is CAWSVSSSPLHF. Here the CDR3 DNA reads TGTGCCTGGAGTGTTTCCAGCTCACCCCTCCACTTT.

The chain recombines TRBV7-8 with TRBJ1-5; D is unclear. Germline V gives CDR1 SGHVS, CDR2 FQNEAQ. CDR3 length: 16 amino acids. Trimming pared 5 bases from V and 1 base from J, leaving 15 bases between. The CDR3 region is CASSGKALLSNQPQHF. In DNA, the CDR3 is TGTGCCAGCAGCGGTAAGGCATTACTAAGCAATCAGCCCCAGCATTTT.

This chain joins TRBV27 and TRBJ2-7, with 9 nucleotides matching TRBD1. This CDR3 is built from 15 residues. V lost 1 base and J lost 5; bases outside the gene matches: 6. Germline V gives CDR1 MNHEY, CDR2 SMNVEV (reference sequence). CDR3 sequence: CASSLYRDRDDEQYF. The CDR3 DNA reads TGTGCCAGCAGTTTATACCGGGACAGGGATGACGAGCAGTACTTC.

The genes are TRBV7-9 and TRBJ1-4, with D uncertain. Per the germline V gene, CDR1 is SEHNR and CDR2 is FQNEAQ (reference sequence). This CDR3 contains 13 residues. The ends were cut back, 5 bases at V and 5 bases at J, with 9 bases in the middle. Here the CDR3 DNA reads TGTGCCAGCAGCCCCCCCATGAATGAAAAACTGTTTTTT. Translating gives CASSPPMNEKLFF. Together with reference TRBV7-9 and TRBJ1-4, the CDR3 gives the full variable domain: DTGVSQNPRHKITKRGQNVTFRCDPISEHNRLYWYRQTLGQGPEFLTYFQNEAQLEKSRLLSDRFSAERPKGSFSTLEIQRTEQGDSAMYLCASSPPMNEKLFFGSGTQLSVL.

This clone has only one observation. This chain connects TRBV2 to TRBJ2-1, with D maybe TRBD2 (6 bases). CDR3 length: 13 residues. The germline CDR1 and CDR2 sequences are SNHLY and FYNNEI. V lost 8 bases and J 3 bases, leaving 11 bases between the germline ends. This CDR3 reads CASVWGGYNEQFF. The CDR3 region has the DNA TGTGCCAGCGTTTGGGGAGGCTACAATGAGCAGTTCTTC. Full variable domain (outside the CDR3, taken from reference TRBV2 and TRBJ2-1): EPEVTQTPSHQVTQMGQEVILRCVPISNHLYFYWYRQILGQKVEFLVSFYNNEISEKSEIFDDQFSVERPDGSNFTLKIRSTKLEDSAMYFCASVWGGYNEQFFGPGTRLTVL.

This rearrangement joins TRBV11-2 to TRBJ2-1; 12 bases align to TRBD2. Unmatched junction bases numbered 5, after V lost 4 bases and J lost 4 bases. CDR1 is SGHAT, CDR2 FQNNGV, per germline. The CDR3 totals 16 residues. The CDR3 region has the DNA TGTGCCAGCAGCTCCGGGACTAGCGGGCCATACAATGAGCAGTTCTTC. Its translation is CASSSGTSGPYNEQFF.

About this clone: Other DNA variants within this sample encode the same CDR3. This chain joins TRBV19 and TRBJ1-1; the D gene is possibly TRBD1 (5 bases). The CDR3 covers 13 residues. V lost 5 bases to trimming and J lost 5 bases, with 12 bases between them. Germline V gives CDR1 LNHDA, CDR2 SQIVND (reference sequence). The CDR3 DNA is TGTGCCAGTAGTCCCGGGGGGACTACTGAAGCTTTCTTT. Amino acid sequence: CASSPGGTTEAFF. Filled out from reference TRBV19 and TRBJ1-1, the complete variable domain reads DGGITQSPKYLFRKEGQNVTLSCEQNLNHDAMYWYRQDPGQGLRLIYYSQIVNDFQKGDIAEGYSVSREKKESFPLTVTSAQKNPTAFYLCASSPGGTTEAFFGQGTRLTVV.

The V gene is TRBV7-8, the J gene TRBJ2-7; 7 nucleotides match TRBD1. Trimming took 2 bases from V and 6 from J; bases not matched to a gene: 1. Germline CDR1 is SGHVS and CDR2 is FQNEAQ. This CDR3 contains 12 residues. CDR3 coding DNA: TGTGCCAGCAGCTTACAGGGGGTCGAGCAGTACTTC. Amino acid sequence: CASSLQGVEQYF.

This clone was counted a single time. The chain recombines TRBV27 with TRBJ1-4; 7 bases are shared with TRBD1. CDR1 and CDR2 (germline): MNHEY, SMNVEV (reference sequence). The J segment lost 2 bases and the V segment lost 6 bases, leaving 3 bases of the junction unmatched. This CDR3 is 14 amino acids long. Written as DNA, the CDR3 is TGTGCCAGCAGATTGGGACAGACTAATGAAAAACTGTTTTTT. Translated, it gives CASRLGQTNEKLFF.

The chain couples TRBV19 to TRBJ1-5, with 7 bases identical to TRBD1. With V trimmed by 9 bases and J by 2 bases, 13 bases remained unmatched. The CDR3 runs to 16 residues. The germline gives CDR1 LNHDA, CDR2 SQIVND (reference sequence). In DNA, the CDR3 is TGTGCCAGACCGTCGGACAGGCCTTTTGGCAATCAGCCCCAGCATTTT. Translating it yields CARPSDRPFGNQPQHF. Complete variable domain (other parts from reference TRBV19 and TRBJ1-5): DGGITQSPKYLFRKEGQNVTLSCEQNLNHDAMYWYRQDPGQGLRLIYYSQIVNDFQKGDIAEGYSVSREKKESFPLTVTSAQKNPTAFYLCARPSDRPFGNQPQHFGDGTRLSIL.

The genes are TRBV18 and TRBJ2-5; a possible D gene is TRBD1 (5 bases). The V and J ends lost 5 bases and 2 bases respectively, with 12 bases between them. Germline-derived CDR1 and CDR2 are KGHSH and LQKENI. This CDR3 is 14 amino acids long. The CDR3 here is CASSSFSGQETQYF. The CDR3 nucleotides read TGTGCCAGCTCAAGTTTCTCAGGGCAAGAGACCCAGTACTTC.

The CDR3, as DNA: TGTGCCAGCACCACGCCTACTTACAATGAGCAGTTCTTC. Its protein is CASTTPTYNEQFF. The chain combines TRBV5-5 with TRBJ2-1; D is unresolved. V was pared by 6 bases and J by 4 bases, with 11 bases between. This CDR3 is 13 amino acids long. The germline gives CDR1 SGHKS, CDR2 YYEKEE (reference sequence).

The V gene is TRBV19, the J gene TRBJ2-4; D ambiguous. The CDR3 sequence is 16 residues long. The germline gives CDR1 LNHDA, CDR2 SQIVND (reference sequence). V gave up 0 bases and J gave up 0 bases, with 9 bases separating them. The DNA of the CDR3 is TGTGCCAGTAGTATAGATATGGCTGTAGCCAAAAACATTCAGTACTTC. Encoded protein: CASSIDMAVAKNIQYF.

The chain uses TRBV7-9 and TRBJ2-1, with D possibly matching TRBD2 (5 bases). This CDR3 spans 16 amino acids. V lost 3 bases to trimming and J lost 0 bases, with 12 bases between them. The germline V gene has CDR1 SEHNR and CDR2 FQNEAQ (reference sequence). For the CDR3, the DNA is TGTGCCAGCAGCTTCCGGATCGGGGACTCCTACAATGAGCAGTTCTTC. Translated, it gives CASSFRIGDSYNEQFF.

The chain recombines TRBV2 with TRBJ1-2, with TRBD1 as a possible D gene (5 bases). Trimming pared 3 bases from V and 5 bases from J, leaving 10 bases between. The CDR3 loop spans 13 amino acids. Germline CDR1 reads SNHLY; CDR2 reads FYNNEI. The CDR3 DNA is TGTGCCAGCAGTGATGGGACGGCTTATGGCTACACCTTC. Protein sequence: CASSDGTAYGYTF.

This chain uses TRBV28 with TRBJ1-2, with D possibly matching TRBD1 (6 bases). This CDR3 is built from 14 residues. Germline V lookup: CDR1 MDHEN, CDR2 SYDVKM. Trimming pared 7 bases from V and 0 bases from J, leaving 12 bases between. CDR3 residues: CASTLAGANYGYTF. DNA of the CDR3: TGTGCCAGCACCCTGGCAGGGGCTAACTATGGCTACACCTTC.

This chain connects TRBV2 to TRBJ1-1; D gene ambiguous. CDR3 size: 16 residues. The germline V and J ends were trimmed by 2 bases and 1 base, with 14 bases remaining between them. The germline V gene has CDR1 SNHLY and CDR2 FYNNEI. The CDR3 DNA reads as TGTGCCAGCAGTGAATTGGTCCACGGAGAGAACACTGAAGCTTTCTTT. It encodes CASSELVHGENTEAFF.

The rearrangement links TRBV10-1 to TRBJ2-2; TRBD2 matches 9 bases. CDR1 WNHNN and CDR2 SYGVQD come from the germline V gene (reference sequence). The CDR3 runs 15 residues. Trimming at V came to 4 bases and at J to 3 bases, leaving 3 bases not matched to a gene. Here the CDR3 reads CASSAAGGDTGELFF. In DNA form, the CDR3 reads TGCGCCAGCAGTGCCGCGGGGGGGGACACCGGGGAGCTGTTTTTT.

Note on this clone: The sample carries other DNA sequences with the same CDR3. V and J are TRBV4-1 and TRBJ2-7; D gene unclear. The CDR3 length is 13 residues. V shed 1 base and J shed 2 bases, with 6 bases lying between them. Germline V gene lookup returns CDR1 MGHRA and CDR2 YSYEKL. DNA for the CDR3: TGCGCCAGCAGCCAAGTCCAGACCTACGAGCAGTACTTC. Its translation is CASSQVQTYEQYF.

In DNA, the CDR3 is TGTGCCAGCAGCCCGAACCTAGCGGGAGTGGTCAATGAGCAGTTCTTC. Its translation: CASSPNLAGVVNEQFF. V usage is TRBV7-8 and J usage is TRBJ2-1, with 10 bases aligning to TRBD2. CDR1 and CDR2 (germline): SGHVS, FQNEAQ. Unmatched junction bases numbered 10, after V lost 5 bases and J lost 6 bases. The CDR3 contains 16 residues.

In its sample, this clone was seen once. The chain combines TRBV4-1 with TRBJ2-7; D gene uncertain. This CDR3 is built from 13 residues. The ends were cut back, 5 bases at V and 6 bases at J, with 14 bases in the middle. Germline values: CDR1 MGHRA, CDR2 YSYEKL. CDR3 region: CASSDWTDPEQYF. CDR3 sequence (DNA): TGCGCCAGCAGCGACTGGACGGATCCCGAGCAGTACTTC.